This entry lists 30 T cell receptor beta chains sequenced from one sample in a study of T cell responses to AZD1222 COVID-19 vaccine. Data came from immunoSEQ multiplex PCR; TCRdb stores just in-frame clones and leaves some out. In the table there are about 180,000 clones, about 90% of which are singletons. The material sequenced was peripheral blood, taken 28 days after the second AZD1222 dose. The receptor source for this set is an adult who received the AZD1222 COVID-19 vaccine.

In nucleotides, the CDR3 is TGTGCCAGCAGCTCAACAGGTCGGGCTGAAGCTTTCTTT. Translated: CASSSTGRAEAFF. This chain links TRBV5-4 with TRBJ1-1; D might be TRBD1 (5 bases). V shed 3 bases and J shed 6 bases, with 12 bases lying between them. CDR3 size: 13 residues. Germline CDR1 SGHNT, CDR2 YYREEE (reference sequence). Full variable domain (rest looked up from reference TRBV5-4 and TRBJ1-1): ETGVTQSPTHLIKTRGQQVTLRCSSQSGHNTVSWYQQALGQGPQFIFQYYREEENGRGNFPPRFSGLQFPNYSSELNVNALELDDSALYLCASSSTGRAEAFFGQGTRLTVV.

This clone was detected many times. V usage is TRBV6-5 and J usage is TRBJ1-1; D gene ambiguous. CDR3 length: 16 amino acids. The V and J ends lost 0 bases and 0 bases respectively, with 11 bases between them. Germline loops: CDR1 MNHEY, CDR2 SVGAGI. The CDR3 DNA reads as TGTGCCAGCAGTTACTCCTTTGGGGTGATGAACACTGAAGCTTTCTTT. Translating gives CASSYSFGVMNTEAFF.

The rearrangement uses TRBV6-1 and TRBJ2-2, with D perhaps TRBD1 (6 bases). The CDR3 sequence is 17 residues long. Trimming stripped 2 bases from V and 5 bases from J, with 18 bases between. CDR1 and CDR2 (germline): MNHNS, SASEGT. The CDR3 region has the DNA TGTGCCAGCAGTGAATATGTGGGAATGAGGGGGACCGGGGAGCTGTTTTTT. Its protein is CASSEYVGMRGTGELFF.

The genes are TRBV5-6 and TRBJ2-7; TRBD2 agrees at 7 bases. After removal of 4 bases from V and 0 bases from J, the junction contained 10 bases not matched to a gene. The CDR3 extends over 16 amino acids. Germline assignment: CDR1 SGHDT and CDR2 YYEEEE. DNA of the CDR3: TGTGCCAGCAGCCCAACCCTAGCGGTTTTCTCCTACGAGCAGTACTTC. It encodes CASSPTLAVFSYEQYF.

This clone appeared a single time. The chain carries TRBV19 and TRBJ1-1; 9 positions agree with TRBD1. The CDR3 is 15 residues long. Germline V gene data show CDR1 as LNHDA and CDR2 as SQIVND (reference sequence). The ends lost 7 bases at V and 2 bases at J; junction bases unmatched: 8. The CDR3 loop is CASTDRGGGNTEAFF. CDR3 nucleotides: TGTGCCAGTACGGACAGGGGCGGGGGCAACACTGAAGCTTTCTTT.

The chain couples TRBV20-1 to TRBJ2-7, with D maybe TRBD1 (5 bases). Trimming took 6 bases from V and 10 from J, leaving 19 bases between them. The CDR3 is made up of 12 amino acids. CDR1 is DFQATT, CDR2 SNEGSKA, per germline (reference sequence). CDR3 coding DNA: TGCAGTGCAAGTAAAGGATCGACAGACCAGTACTTC. This encodes CSASKGSTDQYF.

The chain uses TRBV5-1 and TRBJ2-4, with TRBD2 matching over 9 bases. Unmatched junction bases numbered 3, after V lost 2 bases and J lost 6 bases. The CDR3 sequence is 14 residues long. Germline V gene data show CDR1 as SGHRS and CDR2 as YFSETQ. The CDR3 DNA is TGCGCCAGCAGCTTTGGCGGGAGGGTAAACATTCAGTACTTC. It translates to CASSFGGRVNIQYF.

This clone was observed a single time. The chain couples TRBV18 to TRBJ2-3, with 12 positions matching TRBD2. Germline loops: CDR1 KGHSH, CDR2 LQKENI. Trimming removed 1 base from V and 4 bases from J; junction bases left unmatched: 12. The CDR3 contains 19 residues. CDR3: CASSPQPSGGALASDTQYF. The CDR3 bases are TGTGCCAGCTCACCACAGCCTAGCGGGGGGGCCCTTGCGTCAGATACGCAGTATTTT.

The chain uses TRBV28 and TRBJ2-7, with D tentatively TRBD1 (6 bases). Germline CDR1 is MDHEN and CDR2 is SYDVKM. CDR3 length equals 18 residues. V was pared by 1 base and J by 2 bases, with 21 bases between. The CDR3 spells CASSLFGSRTDRTYEQYF. The CDR3 nucleotides read TGTGCCAGCAGTTTATTTGGCTCCCGGACAGATAGAACCTACGAGCAGTACTTC.

This clone was detected only a few times. The chain uses TRBV7-3 and TRBJ1-2; 7 positions match TRBD1. V gave up 2 bases and J gave up 7 bases; unmatched junction bases: 10. Germline V gene lookup returns CDR1 SGHTA and CDR2 FQGTGA. The CDR3 contains 15 residues. CDR3 nucleotide sequence: TGTGCCAGCAGCTTAGCCCCAGGACAGGACGGTGGCTACACCTTC. Translating gives CASSLAPGQDGGYTF.

V usage is TRBV7-8 and J usage is TRBJ2-5; TRBD2 aligns across 7 bases. Trimming took 6 bases from V and 6 from J; bases not matched to a gene: 19. The CDR3 is 17 amino acids. Germline assignment: CDR1 SGHVS and CDR2 FQNEAQ. In DNA, the CDR3 is TGTGCCAGCAGACTTAGAGTCGGGGCGGCGGGAGTTCAGACCCAGTACTTC. This codes for CASRLRVGAAGVQTQYF. The whole variable domain, remainder taken from reference TRBV7-8 and TRBJ2-5, is GAGVSQSPRYKVAKRGQDVALRCDPISGHVSLFWYQQALGQGPEFLTYFQNEAQLDKSGLPSDRFFAERPEGSVSTLKIQRTQQEDSAVYLCASRLRVGAAGVQTQYFGPGTRLLVL.

The chain uses TRBV5-6 and TRBJ1-2; D is uncertain. The CDR3 is made up of 14 amino acids. The V gene's germline CDR1 is SGHDT and CDR2 YYEEEE. With 3 bases removed from V and 2 bases from J, the gap between germline ends came to 11 bases. CDR3 sequence reads: CASSSGRTNYGYTF. The CDR3, as DNA: TGTGCCAGCAGCTCTGGACGAACGAACTATGGCTACACCTTC.

V and J are TRBV7-2 and TRBJ1-1; TRBD1 agrees at 9 bases. CDR3 length equals 14 residues. V shed 5 bases and J 4 bases; nucleotides not matched to a gene: 5. CDR1 SGHTA and CDR2 FQGNSA come from the germline V gene. The CDR3 protein is CASSLDRGSTEAFF. DNA of the CDR3: TGTGCCAGCAGCCTCGACAGGGGGAGCACTGAAGCTTTCTTT.

This chain joins TRBV29-1 and TRBJ2-3, with a tentative D call TRBD2 (5 bases). This CDR3 contains 17 residues. V was cut by 4 bases and J by 0 bases, with 20 bases left in between. CDR1 and CDR2 from the germline V gene are SQVTM and ANQGSEA. CDR3 residues: CSVGGSTTLRSTDTQYF. The CDR3 bases are TGCAGCGTTGGAGGGAGTACTACATTAAGAAGCACAGATACGCAGTATTTT.

The rearrangement joins TRBV19 to TRBJ2-2; D tentatively reads TRBD1 or TRBD2 (6 bases each). The length of the CDR3 is 19 residues. Germline V gene lookup returns CDR1 LNHDA and CDR2 SQIVND (reference sequence). Trimming took 2 bases from V and 6 from J, leaving 25 bases between them. The CDR3 DNA sequence: TGTGCCAGTAGTATATTACCCTATATGGGCGGGACAATCCCCGGGGAGCTGTTTTTT. This encodes CASSILPYMGGTIPGELFF.

This rearrangement joins TRBV5-1 to TRBJ2-3, with D possibly TRBD2 on 7 matching bases. V lost 0 bases and J 2 bases, leaving 13 bases between the germline ends. Germline CDR1 reads SGHRS; CDR2 reads YFSETQ. The CDR3 sequence is 16 residues long. The CDR3 spells CASSLVGGALTDTQYF. In DNA, the CDR3 is TGCGCCAGCAGCTTGGTAGGGGGGGCCCTCACAGATACGCAGTATTTT. Looking up the rest from reference TRBV5-1 and TRBJ2-3 gives the full variable domain: KAGVTQTPRYLIKTRGQQVTLSCSPISGHRSVSWYQQTPGQGLQFLFEYFSETQRNKGNFPGRFSGRQFSNSRSEMNVSTLELGDSALYLCASSLVGGALTDTQYFGPGTRLTVL.

The chain has TRBV27 and TRBJ1-5, with D possibly being TRBD1 (6 bases). V lost 4 bases and J lost 11, with 15 bases in between. CDR1 is MNHEY, CDR2 SMNVEV, per germline (reference sequence). The CDR3 contains 13 residues. The CDR3 is CASSSPGAAAQHF. For the CDR3, the DNA is TGTGCCAGCAGTTCCCCGGGGGCCGCGGCCCAGCATTTT.

This clone was found once. The J gene is TRBJ1-5, the V gene TRBV19; tentatively, D is TRBD1 (6 bases). Trimming took 4 bases from V and 5 from J, leaving 12 bases between them. The germline V gene encodes CDR1 LNHDA and CDR2 SQIVND (reference sequence). The CDR3 consists of 14 residues. This chain's CDR3 is CASSSRGRDQPQHF. The CDR3 nucleotides are TGTGCCAGTAGTAGCAGGGGACGGGATCAGCCCCAGCATTTT. The whole variable domain, remainder taken from reference TRBV19 and TRBJ1-5, is DGGITQSPKYLFRKEGQNVTLSCEQNLNHDAMYWYRQDPGQGLRLIYYSQIVNDFQKGDIAEGYSVSREKKESFPLTVTSAQKNPTAFYLCASSSRGRDQPQHFGDGTRLSIL.

This clone was counted once. The genes are TRBV19 and TRBJ1-5; TRBD1 matches at 8 bases. This CDR3 spans 15 amino acids. After removal of 6 bases from V and 6 bases from J, the junction contained 10 bases not matched to a gene. The V gene's germline CDR1 is LNHDA and CDR2 SQIVND (reference sequence). The CDR3 DNA follows: TGTGCCAGTAGGATCGGACAGGGAGATACTCAGCCCCAGCATTTT. Its translation is CASRIGQGDTQPQHF.

The gene calls are TRBV2 and TRBJ2-2; D unresolved. The CDR3 extends over 14 amino acids. Trimming pared 1 base from V and 5 bases from J, leaving 8 bases between. Germline V gives CDR1 SNHLY, CDR2 FYNNEI. CDR3 loop: CASSEGLKTGELFF. The CDR3 DNA sequence: TGTGCCAGCAGTGAAGGTCTAAAGACCGGGGAGCTGTTTTTT.

The genes are TRBV30 and TRBJ1-5; 7 bases are shared with TRBD1. This CDR3 comprises 12 residues. V dropped 5 bases and J dropped 3; count of bases not matched to a gene: 1. Germline V lookup: CDR1 GTSNPN, CDR2 SVGIG (reference sequence). CDR3 sequence reads: CAWGQDNQPQHF. The CDR3 DNA is TGTGCCTGGGGACAGGACAATCAGCCCCAGCATTTT.

The chain links TRBV6-6 to TRBJ1-1, with 10 bases lining up with TRBD1. After removal of 5 bases from V and 5 bases from J, the junction contained 8 bases not matched to a gene. Germline-derived CDR1 and CDR2 are MNHNY and SVGAGI (reference sequence). The CDR3 runs 15 residues. DNA of the CDR3: TGTGCCAGCAGTGATGACAGGGGGCTGAGTACTGAAGCTTTCTTT. This translates into CASSDDRGLSTEAFF.

The J gene is TRBJ1-6, the V gene TRBV18; D perhaps matches TRBD1 (6 bases). V was pared by 6 bases and J by 6 bases, with 15 bases between. This CDR3 is 15 amino acids long. In germline, CDR1 is KGHSH, CDR2 LQKENI. The CDR3 reads CASSPEAGVNSPLHF. The CDR3 nucleotides are TGTGCCAGCTCCCCCGAGGCAGGGGTTAATTCACCCCTCCACTTT.

This rearrangement joins TRBV19 to TRBJ1-5; D is ambiguous. V dropped 3 bases and J dropped 1 base, with 16 bases sitting between them. Germline CDR1 is LNHDA and CDR2 is SQIVND (reference sequence). The CDR3 loop spans 17 amino acids. The CDR3 nucleotides are TGTGCCAGTAGTATGGACGCCCCGGGCTGGAGCAATCAGCCCCAGCATTTT. Amino acids: CASSMDAPGWSNQPQHF.

The rearrangement uses TRBV25-1 and TRBJ1-4, with D unresolved. Germline V gene data show CDR1 as MGHDK and CDR2 as SYGVNS. This CDR3 contains 15 residues. The germline V and J ends were trimmed by 2 bases and 0 bases, with 7 bases remaining between them. CDR3 nucleotide sequence: TGTGCCAGCAGTGAACCGTCATCAACTAATGAAAAACTGTTTTTT. Protein: CASSEPSSTNEKLFF.

The chain has TRBV3-1 (or the pseudogene TRBV3-2) and TRBJ1-3; a weak D match, TRBD1 (5 bases). Germline V gives CDR1 LGHDT, CDR2 YNNKEL (reference sequence). V shed 4 bases and J shed 3 bases, with 10 bases lying between them. This CDR3 is built from 14 residues. The CDR3 nucleotides are TGTGCCAGCAGCCCTTCGACAGTTGGAAACACCATATATTTT. This gives the protein CASSPSTVGNTIYF.

The genes are TRBV19 and TRBJ1-5; 7 nucleotides align to TRBD1. Trimming took 0 bases from V and 2 from J; bases not matched to a gene: 4. Germline-derived CDR1 and CDR2 are LNHDA and SQIVND (reference sequence). This CDR3 contains 16 residues. The CDR3 protein is CASSIEQGLGNQPQHF. In DNA form, the CDR3 reads TGTGCCAGTAGTATAGAACAGGGGTTGGGCAATCAGCCCCAGCATTTT.

This chain joins TRBV5-1 and TRBJ2-4; 7 bases agree with TRBD2. Germline CDR1 is SGHRS and CDR2 is YFSETQ. CDR3 size: 14 residues. The trim removed 4 bases at V and 6 bases at J, leaving 7 bases unmatched. The CDR3 nucleotides are TGCGCCAGCAGCGACGGGACTATCCGAAACATTCAGTACTTC. It is translated as CASSDGTIRNIQYF.

The chain joins TRBV7-3 to TRBJ2-2; D is unresolved. The CDR3 runs to 18 residues. V was shortened by 0 bases and J by 4 bases, with 18 bases between the two germline ends. Germline lookup yields CDR1 SGHTA and CDR2 FQGTGA. The CDR3 protein is CASSLTPAQPRGTGELFF. The CDR3 bases are TGTGCCAGCAGCTTAACCCCTGCCCAGCCGAGAGGCACCGGGGAGCTGTTTTTT.

The CDR3 loop reads CASSVAPSQASYGYTF. In DNA form, the CDR3 reads TGTGCCAGCAGCGTAGCTCCGAGTCAGGCAAGCTATGGCTACACCTTC. The chain has TRBV9 and TRBJ1-2; D unresolved. V gave up 0 bases and J gave up 4 bases, with 16 bases separating them. The germline gives CDR1 SGDLS, CDR2 YYNGEE. The CDR3 is 16 residues long.